The 25 T cell receptor beta chains presented below share a single source sample, sequenced in a study of regulatory T cells in long-lasting Graves disease. Described time point: newly diagnosed GD, antithyroid drugs for less than 3 months. With RNA extracted from PBMCs as input, the TCR library was made. Through Arm-PCR of CDR3 regions and iRepertoire HTBI primers, TCR beta libraries were built. TCRdb re-analysed the multiplex PCR reads in MiXCR, keeping a single row per CDR3 protein. This table holds over 200,000 distinct CDR3 sequences, approximately 20% found once. The source material was peripheral blood mononuclear cells (PBMCs), sampled at new diagnosis, from a patient treated with antithyroid drugs. These receptors came from a female donor with Graves disease.

This clonotype occurred many times. The chain employs TRBV20-1 and TRBJ1-2, with 7 bases matching TRBD1. CDR1 is DFQATT and CDR2 is SNEGSKA in the germline V gene (reference sequence). CDR3 length: 16 residues. The ends lost 5 bases at V and 1 base at J; junction bases unmatched: 13. DNA for the CDR3: TGCAGTGCTCCCCTCCACGGGACAGACCATAACTATGGCTACACCTTC. This codes for CSAPLHGTDHNYGYTF.

This clonotype came up many times. In nucleotides, the CDR3 is TGTGCCTGGAGTGATAACCCTGAGGATACGCAGTATTTT. Residues: CAWSDNPEDTQYF. The chain uses TRBV30 and TRBJ2-3; D is undetermined. CDR3 length equals 13 residues. V was shortened by 1 base and J by 6 bases, with 11 bases between the two germline ends. Germline assignment: CDR1 GTSNPN and CDR2 SVGIG (reference sequence).

This clonotype was observed many times. The gene calls are TRBV6-1 and TRBJ1-1, with 8 bases that match TRBD1. The CDR3 covers 13 residues. V dropped 6 bases and J dropped 8; count of bases not matched to a gene: 8. Germline V CDR1 and CDR2: MNHNS, SASEGT. CDR3 DNA sequence: TGTGCCAGCAGACTGATACAGGGGGGCGAAGCTTTCTTT. It yields the protein CASRLIQGGEAFF.

This clonotype was seen a handful of times. A much larger clonotype is one base distant, so this may be a read error. The gene calls are TRBV9 and TRBJ2-7; 9 bases align to TRBD2. Germline V gives CDR1 SGDLS, CDR2 YYNGEE. The CDR3 runs to 15 residues. As DNA, the CDR3 is TGTGCCGGCAGCGTAACATCAGGCGGGAGGGGCGAGCAGTACTTC. This gives the protein CAGSVTSGGRGEQYF.

There are many counts of this clonotype. The rearrangement joins TRBV19 to TRBJ2-7, with a weak D call TRBD1 (6 bases). V was shortened by 1 base and J by 3 bases, with 13 bases between the two germline ends. Germline V CDR1 and CDR2: LNHDA, SQIVND (reference sequence). This CDR3 has 15 amino acids. Here the CDR3 reads CASSIADSEFYEQYF. The CDR3 coding sequence is TGTGCCAGTAGTATAGCGGACAGCGAATTCTACGAGCAGTACTTC.

In its sample, this clonotype was seen many times. The genes are TRBV10-3 and TRBJ2-7; D possibly matches TRBD1 or TRBD2 (5 bases each). This CDR3 is 16 amino acids long. Trimming removed 5 bases from V and 2 bases from J, with 19 bases in between. The germline V gene has CDR1 ENHRY and CDR2 SYGVKD. Written as DNA, the CDR3 is TGTGCCATCAGTCAACCCTCGGGGCGGGCCCCCTACGAGCAGTACTTC. Protein sequence: CAISQPSGRAPYEQYF.

This clonotype was picked up many times. In DNA form, the CDR3 reads TGTGCCAGCAGTGCCGGGCCCGGGGATAATTCACCCCTCCACTTT. This encodes CASSAGPGDNSPLHF. This sequence joins TRBV28 and TRBJ1-6; D uncertain. This CDR3 region has 15 residues. V shed 5 bases and J shed 5 bases, with 13 bases lying between them. Germline CDR1 MDHEN, CDR2 SYDVKM.

The chain employs TRBV20-1 and TRBJ2-1; 9 bases align to TRBD2. Germline lookup yields CDR1 DFQATT and CDR2 SNEGSKA (reference sequence). CDR3 length: 18 amino acids. The V segment lost 3 bases and the J segment 1 base; nucleotides outside the gene matches: 13. The CDR3: CSARGLGLALTSYNEQFF. The CDR3 DNA follows: TGCAGTGCTAGGGGCCTTGGACTAGCGCTAACGTCCTACAATGAGCAGTTCTTC.

This clonotype came up many times. The chain uses TRBV5-1 and TRBJ2-7, with 14 bases fitting TRBD2. The CDR3 runs to 15 residues. With V trimmed by 5 bases and J by 6 bases, 7 bases remained unmatched. Germline V lookup: CDR1 SGHRS, CDR2 YFSETQ. The CDR3 coding sequence is TGCGCCAGCAGGGAGGGACTAGCGGGAGCGGGCGAGCAGTACTTC. It translates to CASREGLAGAGEQYF.

V gene TRBV3-1 combines with J gene TRBJ2-7; D possibly corresponds to TRBD1 (6 bases). The CDR3 runs to 13 residues. Germline CDR1 LGHDT, CDR2 YNNKEL (reference sequence). V dropped 4 bases and J dropped 3 bases, with 10 bases sitting between them. CDR3 coding DNA: TGTGCCAGCAGCCGGGACACGAACTACGAGCAGTACTTC. Protein product: CASSRDTNYEQYF.

The table lists this clonotype with many counts. This chain uses TRBV28 with TRBJ2-1; unclear D gene. The CDR3 covers 14 residues. From germline, CDR1 is MDHEN and CDR2 SYDVKM. V lost 6 bases to trimming and J lost 0 bases, with 9 bases between them. CDR3 in amino acids: CASRASDSYNEQFF. CDR3 nucleotide sequence: TGTGCCAGCAGGGCGTCGGACTCCTACAATGAGCAGTTCTTC.

This clonotype was counted at least ten times. The chain has TRBV4-1 and TRBJ1-1; 7 bases align to TRBD1. This CDR3 spans 14 amino acids. After removal of 1 base from V and 6 bases from J, the junction contained 5 bases not matched to a gene. The germline V gene encodes CDR1 MGHRA and CDR2 YSYEKL. The CDR3 DNA follows: TGCGCCAGCAGCCAAGTAGCAGGGGGGGCTGAAGCTTTCTTT. Protein sequence: CASSQVAGGAEAFF.

This clonotype came up many times. V gene TRBV20-1 combines with J gene TRBJ1-1; a possible D gene is TRBD1 (5 bases). Germline values: CDR1 DFQATT, CDR2 SNEGSKA (reference sequence). The ends were cut back, 1 base at V and 2 bases at J, with 20 bases in the middle. The CDR3 is made up of 17 amino acids. CDR3 amino acids: CSARVKGKGTYNTEAFF. The CDR3 DNA follows: TGCAGTGCTAGAGTGAAGGGTAAGGGGACCTACAACACTGAAGCTTTCTTT.

This clonotype was seen repeatedly, ten times or more. This chain joins TRBV7-8 and TRBJ2-7, with 8 nucleotides matching TRBD2. Germline loops: CDR1 SGHVS, CDR2 FQNEAQ. This CDR3 contains 16 residues. V was clipped by 6 bases and J by 5 bases; unmatched bases: 15. In DNA, the CDR3 is TGTGCCAGCAGTTACCTTATGAGGACTAGCAGTGACGAGCAGTACTTC. As protein: CASSYLMRTSSDEQYF.

This clonotype was observed a few times. The rearrangement joins TRBV7-2 to TRBJ2-1; D is uncertain. The CDR3 sequence is 16 residues long. Germline V CDR1 and CDR2: SGHTA, FQGNSA. The V and J ends lost 5 bases and 0 bases respectively, with 14 bases between them. This CDR3 reads CASSLGYGGSYNEQFF. The CDR3 coding sequence is TGTGCCAGCAGCCTCGGGTACGGCGGCTCCTACAATGAGCAGTTCTTC.

This clonotype was observed at least ten times. This chain joins TRBV20-1 and TRBJ1-2; perhaps TRBD1 as D (5 bases). The V end was cut by 3 bases, the J end by 6 bases, with 14 bases between. The CDR3 is 13 residues long. CDR1 is DFQATT and CDR2 is SNEGSKA in the germline V gene (reference sequence). CDR3: CSASWQGMDGYTF. The CDR3 nucleotides are TGCAGTGCTAGTTGGCAGGGAATGGATGGCTACACCTTC.

There are many counts of this clonotype. The rearrangement uses TRBV5-5 and TRBJ2-5; no reliable D call. The CDR3 runs 15 residues. Germline CDR1 and CDR2: SGHKS and YYEKEE (reference sequence). Trimming shortened V by 0 bases and J by 9 bases, and 18 bases separated the two germline ends. The CDR3 DNA is TGTGCCAGCAGCTTGGCTGTGACTGGGTATGAGTCCCAGTACTTC. Encoded protein: CASSLAVTGYESQYF.

This clonotype was seen repeatedly, ten times or more. This chain links TRBV4-2 with TRBJ2-2; 9 positions agree with TRBD2. Unmatched junction bases numbered 11, after V lost 0 bases and J lost 15 bases. The CDR3 has 15 residues. Germline V gene sequence: CDR1 LGHNA, CDR2 YNFKEQ. The CDR3 protein is CASSQELASGNVMFF. CDR3 DNA: TGTGCCAGCAGCCAAGAGTTGGCTAGCGGGAATGTGATGTTTTTT.

There are many counts of this clonotype. The chain carries TRBV20-1 and TRBJ2-5, with D hard to call. There are 14 residues in the CDR3. Germline loops: CDR1 DFQATT, CDR2 SNEGSKA (reference sequence). V lost 0 bases and J 1 base, leaving 9 bases between the germline ends. The DNA of the CDR3 is TGCAGTGCTAGAGATCAGTTGGGCCAAGAGACCCAGTACTTC. Its translation is CSARDQLGQETQYF.

This clonotype was seen ten or more times. V and J are TRBV12-3 or TRBV12-4 and TRBJ1-2, with 11 bases aligning to TRBD1. The CDR3 has 13 amino acids. J was trimmed by 6 bases and V by 5 bases; bases with no gene match: 2. The CDR3 DNA reads as TGTGCCAGCAGTGGGGACAGGGGGAATGGCTACACCTTC. It yields the protein CASSGDRGNGYTF.

As regards this clonotype: This may be a read error: a much more frequent sequence differs by one nucleotide. The genes are TRBV12-3 or TRBV12-4 and TRBJ1-5; 9 nucleotides line up with TRBD1. After removal of 5 bases from V and 3 bases from J, the junction contained 11 bases not matched to a gene. This CDR3 is built from 17 residues. CDR3 region: CASSASGTGRVNQPQHF. The CDR3 coding sequence is TGTGCCAGCAGTGCTTCCGGGACAGGGAGGGTCAATCAGCCCCAGCATTTT.

Many counts were recorded for this clonotype. This sequence joins TRBV20-1 and TRBJ2-7; D gene unclear. The CDR3 is 12 amino acids. V was cut by 3 bases and J by 5 bases, with 11 bases left in between. The germline V gene encodes CDR1 DFQATT and CDR2 SNEGSKA (reference sequence). CDR3 region: CSASQATDEQYF. The CDR3 bases are TGCAGTGCTAGTCAGGCAACCGACGAGCAGTACTTC.

This clonotype was counted at least ten times. This rearrangement joins TRBV27 to TRBJ2-7; TRBD2 aligns across 8 bases. CDR1 and CDR2 from the germline V gene are MNHEY and SMNVEV (reference sequence). After removal of 7 bases from V and 4 bases from J, the junction contained 6 bases not matched to a gene. The CDR3 contains 13 residues. The CDR3 reads CASTVASGYEQYF. As DNA, the CDR3 is TGTGCCAGCACCGTTGCTAGCGGGTACGAGCAGTACTTC.

This chain links TRBV7-2 with TRBJ1-3; D gene ambiguous. V was shortened by 5 bases and J by 0 bases, with 8 bases between the two germline ends. CDR1 is SGHTA and CDR2 is FQGNSA in the germline V gene. The CDR3 extends over 14 amino acids. The CDR3 sequence: CASSRLVSGNTIYF. CDR3 coding DNA: TGTGCCAGCAGCCGATTAGTCTCTGGAAACACCATATATTTT.

In its sample, this clonotype was seen many times. V gene TRBV30 combines with J gene TRBJ2-5; 7 bases map to TRBD1. The CDR3 totals 13 residues. Germline lookup yields CDR1 GTSNPN and CDR2 SVGIG (reference sequence). Trimming removed 2 bases from V and 6 bases from J; junction bases left unmatched: 6. CDR3 sequence: CAWSPGGRQTQYF. In nucleotides, the CDR3 is TGTGCCTGGAGTCCAGGGGGTCGCCAGACCCAGTACTTC.